A single sample is the source of the 20 T cell receptor beta chains below, sequenced in a study of T cell responses to AZD1222 COVID-19 vaccine. The data were produced by immunoSEQ multiplex PCR, yet TCRdb's version contains in-frame clones alone and is incomplete. The data hold about 110,000 clones, with about 90% observed a single time. The starting material was peripheral blood, obtained 28 days after the second AZD1222 dose. The receptors come from an adult who received the AZD1222 COVID-19 vaccine.

In this sample, this clone turned up a few times. The gene calls are TRBV5-6 and TRBJ2-7, with D tentatively TRBD2 (6 bases). Looked up from germline, CDR1 is SGHDT and CDR2 is YYEEEE. V gave up 4 bases and J gave up 4 bases, with 9 bases separating them. The CDR3 covers 12 residues. Here the CDR3 DNA reads TGTGCCAGCAGCCCCGGGGGATACGAGCAGTACTTC. This gives the protein CASSPGGYEQYF.

The V call is TRBV12-3 or TRBV12-4, the J call TRBJ1-2; D not resolved. The CDR3 totals 13 residues. V lost 2 bases and J lost 0, with 4 bases in between. This CDR3 is CASSLTANYGYTF. CDR3 sequence (DNA): TGTGCCAGCAGTTTAACAGCTAACTATGGCTACACCTTC.

This chain links TRBV5-4 with TRBJ1-1; D may be TRBD1 (5 bases). The CDR3 totals 14 residues. Germline V lookup: CDR1 SGHNT, CDR2 YYREEE (reference sequence). Trimming pared 4 bases from V and 3 bases from J, leaving 13 bases between. This CDR3 is CASSPTGADTEAFF. As DNA, the CDR3 is TGTGCCAGCAGCCCGACCGGGGCGGACACTGAAGCTTTCTTT.

The chain has TRBV19 and TRBJ2-2, with 8 bases matching TRBD2. This CDR3 contains 16 residues. After removal of 3 bases from V and 5 bases from J, the junction contained 8 bases not matched to a gene. The V gene's germline CDR1 is LNHDA and CDR2 SQIVND (reference sequence). CDR3 sequence reads: CASSITSGGSTGELFF. The CDR3 DNA follows: TGTGCCAGTAGTATCACCAGCGGGGGATCGACCGGGGAGCTGTTTTTT.

The rearrangement links TRBV28 to TRBJ2-3; D gene uncertain. Germline-derived CDR1 and CDR2 are MDHEN and SYDVKM. This CDR3 has 14 residues. Trimming removed 5 bases from V and 0 bases from J, with 9 bases in between. CDR3: CASSTLRSTDTQYF. The CDR3 DNA sequence: TGTGCCAGCAGTACCTTAAGGAGCACAGATACGCAGTATTTT.

The genes are TRBV5-5 and TRBJ1-1, with D maybe TRBD1 (5 bases). CDR3 length: 14 amino acids. From germline, CDR1 is SGHKS and CDR2 YYEKEE (reference sequence). V gave up 0 bases and J gave up 5 bases, with 11 bases separating them. The CDR3: CASSLAAGRTEAFF. The CDR3 coding sequence is TGTGCCAGCAGCTTGGCGGCGGGACGGACTGAAGCTTTCTTT.

The genes are TRBV4-1 and TRBJ1-5; D ambiguous. V was clipped by 4 bases and J by 5 bases, with 9 bases between them. Germline V gene lookup returns CDR1 MGHRA and CDR2 YSYEKL. CDR3 size: 13 residues. In nucleotides, the CDR3 is TGCGCCAGCAGCCCCCAGAGGTATCAGCCCCAGCATTTT. Encoded protein: CASSPQRYQPQHF.

The chain is built from TRBV6-5 and TRBJ1-4; the D is unclear. The CDR3 totals 15 residues. Deletions cut 4 bases from V and 6 bases from J, with 15 bases between. From germline, CDR1 is MNHEY and CDR2 SVGAGI. CDR3 coding DNA: TGTGCCAGCAGTTCATCCCTTGGAGGGTATGAAAAACTGTTTTTT. Translating gives CASSSSLGGYEKLFF.

CDR3 sequence (DNA): TGTGCCAGCAGTTACTCGAGCAGGGGGCTGAACGAGCAGTACTTC. Protein: CASSYSSRGLNEQYF. The genes are TRBV6-6 and TRBJ2-7; 8 bases are shared with TRBD1. Germline-derived CDR1 and CDR2 are MNHNY and SVGAGI (reference sequence). This CDR3 is built from 15 residues. Trimming took 0 bases from V and 5 from J; bases not matched to a gene: 6.

This chain uses TRBV5-1 with TRBJ1-1; possibly TRBD1 for D (6 bases). Trimming took 3 bases from V and 2 from J, leaving 11 bases between them. The CDR3 contains 14 residues. The germline CDR1 and CDR2 sequences are SGHRS and YFSETQ. The CDR3 DNA follows: TGCGCCAGCAGCTGGGGGCAGACAAACACTGAAGCTTTCTTT. This codes for CASSWGQTNTEAFF.

The chain uses TRBV3-1 (or the pseudogene TRBV3-2) and TRBJ1-5; no clear D. Trimming pared 1 base from V and 1 base from J, leaving 5 bases between. In germline, CDR1 is LGHDT, CDR2 YNNKEL (reference sequence). The CDR3 runs 14 residues. The CDR3 here is CASSQAASNQPQHF. CDR3 sequence (DNA): TGTGCCAGCAGCCAAGCAGCCAGCAATCAGCCCCAGCATTTT.

The chain combines TRBV24-1 with TRBJ2-5, with 8 bases that match TRBD1. Germline loops: CDR1 KGHDR, CDR2 SFDVKD. The CDR3 totals 16 residues. V trimming: 3 bases; J trimming: 5 bases; junction bases outside the gene matches: 10. DNA for the CDR3: TGTGCCACCAGTGATACCCGACAGGGGCAGAGGGAGACCCAGTACTTC. This sequence encodes CATSDTRQGQRETQYF.

The V and J genes are TRBV6-4 and TRBJ1-6; a weak D match, TRBD1 (5 bases). V was trimmed by 8 bases and J by 4 bases, leaving 9 bases between them. Germline values: CDR1 MRHNA, CDR2 SNTAGT. CDR3 size: 13 residues. The CDR3 here is CASSNRYNSPLHF. The CDR3 DNA follows: TGTGCCAGCTCTAACAGGTATAATTCACCCCTCCACTTT.

The rearrangement joins TRBV5-5 to TRBJ1-6; D remains unclear. The CDR3 runs 17 residues. CDR1 is SGHKS and CDR2 is YYEKEE in the germline V gene (reference sequence). Between the trimmed V and J ends, which lost 1 base and 3 bases, there was a span of 14 bases. The CDR3 reads CASSLIPKTRYNSPLHF. In nucleotides, the CDR3 is TGTGCCAGCAGCTTGATCCCAAAAACACGCTATAATTCACCCCTCCACTTT. The full variable domain, in which reference TRBV5-5 and TRBJ1-6 provide the parts outside the CDR3, is DAGVTQSPTHLIKTRGQQVTLRCSPISGHKSVSWYQQVLGQGPQFIFQYYEKEERGRGNFPDRFSARQFPNYSSELNVNALLLGDSALYLCASSLIPKTRYNSPLHFGNGTRLTVT.

The chain couples TRBV7-9 to TRBJ1-1, with unresolved D. The CDR3 covers 11 residues. The V gene's germline CDR1 is SEHNR and CDR2 FQNEAQ (reference sequence). Trimming cost V 5 bases and J 3 bases, with 4 bases left between them. The CDR3, as DNA: TGTGCCAGCAGCATTCACACTGAAGCTTTCTTT. It codes for CASSIHTEAFF. The full variable domain, in which reference TRBV7-9 and TRBJ1-1 provide the parts outside the CDR3, is DTGVSQNPRHKITKRGQNVTFRCDPISEHNRLYWYRQTLGQGPEFLTYFQNEAQLEKSRLLSDRFSAERPKGSFSTLEIQRTEQGDSAMYLCASSIHTEAFFGQGTRLTVV.

V and J are TRBV27 and TRBJ2-7; no firm D call. This CDR3 comprises 13 residues. Germline V lookup: CDR1 MNHEY, CDR2 SMNVEV (reference sequence). The V end lost 3 bases, the J end lost 2 bases, and 8 bases lay between the germline ends. The CDR3 region is CASSLSRAYEQYF. The CDR3 nucleotides are TGTGCCAGCAGTTTGTCACGAGCCTACGAGCAGTACTTC.

The CDR3: CASSGQGSGANVLTF. The CDR3 DNA reads TGTGCCAGCAGTGGACAGGGTTCTGGGGCCAACGTCCTGACTTTC. The V call is TRBV2, the J call TRBJ2-6; TRBD1 aligns across 7 bases. V dropped 4 bases and J dropped 1; count of bases not matched to a gene: 1. Germline V gene sequence: CDR1 SNHLY, CDR2 FYNNEI. This CDR3 spans 15 amino acids.

V is TRBV6-6 and J is TRBJ1-1; unclear D gene. The V gene lost 3 bases and the J gene lost 1 base, with 6 bases spanning the gap. This CDR3 is 13 amino acids long. CDR1 and CDR2 from the germline V gene are MNHNY and SVGAGI (reference sequence). The CDR3 bases are TGTGCCAGCAGTTATGAGGGGAACACTGAAGCTTTCTTT. This codes for CASSYEGNTEAFF.

V is TRBV24-1 and J is TRBJ2-3, with D unresolved. Germline V lookup: CDR1 KGHDR, CDR2 SFDVKD. Trimming pared 12 bases from V and 4 bases from J, leaving 19 bases between. The CDR3 is 14 amino acids. CDR3 region: CAPLGEIVPDTQYF. In DNA form, the CDR3 reads TGTGCCCCCCTAGGAGAAATTGTGCCAGATACGCAGTATTTT.

The chain is built from TRBV6-1 and TRBJ2-7; possible D gene TRBD1, 6 bases. The CDR3 totals 13 residues. Germline assignment: CDR1 MNHNS and CDR2 SASEGT. V gave up 5 bases and J gave up 4 bases, with 12 bases separating them. CDR3 in amino acids: CASSTRDNYEQYF. The CDR3 DNA reads as TGTGCCAGCAGTACCCGGGACAATTACGAGCAGTACTTC.